These 5 T cell receptor beta chains share one sample of origin, sequenced in a study of control samples from healthy donors and cancer patients. Generated by immunoSEQ multiplex PCR, the TCRdb table keeps only in-frame clones and is missing some. Of 100,000 to 120,000 clones in the sample, approximately 88% were seen once. The sequenced sample was PBMCs. The receptors come from a woman aged 55-69 years with lung cancer.

The chain carries TRBV10-3 and TRBJ1-5; unclear D gene. The germline V gene has CDR1 ENHRY and CDR2 SYGVKD. The CDR3 extends over 15 amino acids. The ends were cut back, 10 bases at V and 4 bases at J, with 20 bases in the middle. This CDR3 is CASWAGIPHNQPQHF. The CDR3 DNA is TGTGCCAGCTGGGCCGGCATCCCCCATAATCAGCCCCAGCATTTT.

This chain connects TRBV27 to TRBJ2-7; 11 bases match TRBD2. The CDR3 loop spans 15 amino acids. Germline CDR1 and CDR2: MNHEY and SMNVEV (reference sequence). V lost 4 bases, J lost 3 bases, and 5 bases stayed unmatched. The CDR3 loop reads CASSSGLAGLYEQYF. The CDR3 coding sequence is TGTGCCAGCAGTTCTGGACTAGCGGGCCTCTACGAGCAGTACTTC.

The chain carries TRBV19 and TRBJ1-2; D might be TRBD1 (6 bases). This CDR3 region has 15 residues. Trimming left V 6 bases short and J 6 bases short, with 20 bases between. In germline, CDR1 is LNHDA, CDR2 SQIVND (reference sequence). DNA of the CDR3: TGTGCCAGTAGAGGTACCACAGGGAGATCGGATGGCTACACCTTC. It yields the protein CASRGTTGRSDGYTF.

V is TRBV9 and J is TRBJ1-2; D might be TRBD1 (5 bases). Germline lookup yields CDR1 SGDLS and CDR2 YYNGEE. This CDR3 spans 16 amino acids. V was cut by 0 bases and J by 3 bases, with 15 bases left in between. The CDR3 sequence: CASSVDLQGSYYGYTF. For the CDR3, the DNA is TGTGCCAGCAGCGTAGACCTCCAGGGAAGCTACTATGGCTACACCTTC.

This rearrangement joins TRBV28 to TRBJ2-3; D possibly uses TRBD1 or TRBD2 (5 bases each). V dropped 6 bases and J dropped 7 bases, with 11 bases sitting between them. The CDR3 is 12 amino acids. Per the germline V gene, CDR1 is MDHEN and CDR2 is SYDVKM. DNA of the CDR3: TGTGCCAGCAGGACCCAGGGACATACGCAGTATTTT. It encodes CASRTQGHTQYF.